This T cell receptor (beta chain) was recovered during a study of radiotherapy plus CTLA-4 blockade in lung cancer. CDR3 length: 15 amino acids. CDR1 is SGHKS, CDR2 YYEKEE, per germline (reference sequence). V was shortened by 4 bases and J by 0 bases, with 13 bases between the two germline ends. TCRdb's copy holds only in-frame clones and misses some; the assay was immunoSEQ multiplex PCR. The data contain roughly 93,000 clones, 75% to 85% of them singletons. As regards this clone: No antigen is known for it.

General observations from the study: Blood-borne expansion of tumor-derived TCR clones followed radiotherapy plus ipilimumab.

V and J are TRBV5-5 and TRBJ1-2, with D perhaps TRBD1 (5 bases). This clonotype originated in a human donor with non-small cell lung cancer who had a partial response to radiotherapy plus ipilimumab. Sequenced material: peripheral blood, taken from a patient treated with radiotherapy plus ipilimumab. CDR3 region: CASSGSGLTNYGYTF. CDR3 nucleotides: TGTGCCAGCAGCGGGTCGGGACTAACTAACTATGGCTACACCTTC.